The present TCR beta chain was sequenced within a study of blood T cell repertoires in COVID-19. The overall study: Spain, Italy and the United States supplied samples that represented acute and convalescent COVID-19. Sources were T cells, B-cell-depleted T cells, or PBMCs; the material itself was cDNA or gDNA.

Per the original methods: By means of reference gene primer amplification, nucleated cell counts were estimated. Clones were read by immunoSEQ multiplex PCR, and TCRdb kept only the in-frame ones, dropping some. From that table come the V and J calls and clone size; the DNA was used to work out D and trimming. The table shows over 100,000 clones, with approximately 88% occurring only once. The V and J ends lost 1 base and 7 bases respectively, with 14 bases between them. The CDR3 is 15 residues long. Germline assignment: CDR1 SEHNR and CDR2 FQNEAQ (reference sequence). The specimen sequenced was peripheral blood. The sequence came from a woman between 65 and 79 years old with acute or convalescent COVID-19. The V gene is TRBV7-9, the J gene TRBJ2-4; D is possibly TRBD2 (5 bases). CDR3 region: CASSLGGSFTNIQYF. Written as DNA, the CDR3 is TGTGCCAGCAGCTTAGGAGGGTCCTTCACGAACATTCAGTACTTC.